The following is a T cell receptor beta chain sequence with its context. Its specificity is unknown. The repertoire was sequenced with immunoSEQ multiplex PCR; TCRdb's copy has only in-frame clones and lacks some. Among approximately 650,000 clones listed, about 95% were seen once. These data belong to a study of shared clonotypes between healthy human individuals. Findings and caveats of the study: Rarefaction gave evidence that sorted-subset sequencing remained incomplete despite large depth. As a rule, naive subsets had a larger estimated richness than memory subsets. It was the non-shared clonotypes that had lower generation probabilities than clonotypes shared by all four donors.

Terminally differentiated effector memory CD45RA+ cells were excluded by CCR7 positive selection of CD45RO-negative cells. Trimming took 5 bases from V and 3 from J, leaving 14 bases between them. In germline, CDR1 is SEHNR, CDR2 FQNEAQ (reference sequence). The CDR3 is 14 amino acids. The sequence was obtained from a woman in her twenties or thirties in good health. Sequenced: naive CD8+ T cells sorted from blood. The rearrangement links TRBV7-9 to TRBJ2-7; D possibly corresponds to TRBD2 (6 bases). CDR3 sequence (DNA): TGTGCCAGCAGCCCCCCGGACTATAACTACGAGCAGTACTTC. It translates to CASSPPDYNYEQYF.